A single sample is the source of the 5 T cell receptor beta chains below, sequenced in a study of T cells in Graves' hyperthyroidism and ophthalmopathy. It was RNA transcripts that yielded the amplified TCR beta CDR3 regions. Initially, a first-round RT-PCR of the TCR CDR3 employed the HTBI primer set. Each CDR3 protein gets one entry after TCRdb re-called the multiplex PCR reads with MiXCR. Of roughly 800,000 distinct CDR3 sequences in the sample, more than 30% were seen once. The sequencing input was blood. These receptors all stem from a man aged 18 to 30 with Graves' hyperthyroidism.

This clonotype was found a few times. This chain uses TRBV4-1 with TRBJ2-7; possibly TRBD2 for D (6 bases). Germline-derived CDR1 and CDR2 are MGHRA and YSYEKL. With 3 bases removed from V and 0 bases from J, the gap between germline ends came to 9 bases. This CDR3 comprises 14 residues. The CDR3 protein is CASSHTGSSYEQYF. Here the CDR3 DNA reads TGCGCCAGCAGCCACACCGGGAGCTCCTACGAGCAGTACTTC.

There are many counts of this clonotype. The genes are TRBV7-9 and TRBJ1-2; no clear D. This CDR3 is built from 12 residues. Germline CDR1 reads SEHNR; CDR2 reads FQNEAQ (reference sequence). V was shortened by 6 bases and J by 3 bases, with 8 bases between the two germline ends. CDR3 sequence (DNA): TGTGCCAGCAGTCGAACCTACTATGGCTACACCTTC. It encodes CASSRTYYGYTF.

This chain uses TRBV7-6 with TRBJ2-7; possible D gene TRBD2, 6 bases. The CDR3 extends over 14 amino acids. V was clipped by 8 bases and J by 3 bases, with 17 bases between them. The V gene's germline CDR1 is SGHVS and CDR2 FNYEAQ. Here the CDR3 DNA reads TGTGCCAGCTCACCATGGGGGGATTTCTACGAGCAGTACTTC. This sequence encodes CASSPWGDFYEQYF.

In regard to this clonotype: A read error may produce the germline difference seen at one junction end. V and J are TRBV29-1 and TRBJ2-7; 9 nucleotides line up with TRBD1. The CDR3 sequence is 14 residues long. Germline V gene lookup returns CDR1 SQVTM and CDR2 ANQGSEA. This chain's CDR3 is CSVEDRDRVYEQYF. CDR3 sequence (DNA): TGCAGCGTTGAAGATCGGGACAGGGTCTACGAGCAGTATTTC.

This chain uses TRBV7-2 with TRBJ2-7; 7 bases line up with TRBD2. Germline assignment: CDR1 SGHTA and CDR2 FQGNSA. The CDR3 extends over 14 amino acids. The junction had 6 bases not matched to a gene; V was cut back by 4 bases and J by 3 bases. The CDR3 nucleotides read TGTGCCAGCAGCTCACGAAGGGACTACTACGAGCAGTACTTC. Protein: CASSSRRDYYEQYF. Looking up the rest from reference TRBV7-2 and TRBJ2-7 gives the full variable domain: GAGVSQSPSNKVTEKGKDVELRCDPISGHTALYWYRQSLGQGLEFLIYFQGNSAPDKSGLPSDRFSAERTGGSVSTLTIQRTQQEDSAVYLCASSSRRDYYEQYFGPGTRLTVT.